The 21 T cell receptor beta chains below all came from one sample that was sequenced in a study of T cells after yellow fever vaccination (dated 2019 in TCRdb). Library preparation was by 5' RACE. Sequencing instrument: Illumina NovaSeq 6000. TCRdb handled the public reads itself, with Q25 trimming in fastp and clone calling in MiXCR, and kept productive beta chains. Identical CDR3 protein sequences are pooled into one entry, listed with their most common genes and DNA. Across this sample there are approximately 160,000 distinct CDR3 sequences, with 7% to 10% seen only once. 35% to 40% of the sample goes to the ten largest clones. The intended sense of this specimen's treatment or condition label: live attenuated yellow fever vaccine strain. The sequenced sample was CD8+ T cells sorted from PBMCs, obtained 45 days after the yellow fever booster vaccination. The source of these receptors is a man in his late teens or twenties who received the YFV17D yellow fever vaccine.

The table lists this clonotype with a few counts. This chain uses TRBV6-5 with TRBJ1-2; tentatively, D is TRBD1 (6 bases). V dropped 5 bases and J dropped 5 bases, with 12 bases sitting between them. Germline values: CDR1 MNHEY, CDR2 SVGAGI. The CDR3 totals 13 residues. In DNA form, the CDR3 reads TGTGCCAGCAGTCCACAGGGAATGTATGGCTACACCTTC. Its protein is CASSPQGMYGYTF.

This chain links TRBV5-1 with TRBJ2-1; no definite D call. Germline V gene sequence: CDR1 SGHRS, CDR2 YFSETQ. Deletions cut 3 bases from V and 6 bases from J, with 16 bases between. CDR3 length: 15 amino acids. CDR3 residues: CASSSYSGPGNEQFF. The CDR3, as DNA: TGCGCCAGCAGCTCCTACAGTGGTCCAGGCAATGAGCAGTTCTTC.

This clonotype was counted at least ten times. This chain links TRBV12-3 or TRBV12-4 with TRBJ2-5; TRBD1 is a possible D gene (6 bases). The ends were cut back, 7 bases at V and 5 bases at J, with 20 bases in the middle. This CDR3 contains 15 residues. The DNA for the CDR3 is TGTGCCAGCAATTGGGGTAGGGGCCAGGGGGAGACCCAGTACTTC. Protein: CASNWGRGQGETQYF.

In this sample, this clonotype turned up once. At one of its ends the junction is not consistent with the germline gene, which may arise from a read error. The J gene is TRBJ2-3, the V gene TRBV12-3 or TRBV12-4; D might be TRBD2 (5 bases). This CDR3 has 15 residues. As DNA, the CDR3 is TGTGACAGCAGTCCCGCCGGGGTTGGAGGAGATACGCAGTATTTT. Translated: CDSSPAGVGGDTQYF.

This clonotype has just a few counts. The V and J genes are TRBV6-2 or TRBV6-3 and TRBJ2-5; possible D gene TRBD1, 5 bases. This CDR3 region has 14 residues. V was shortened by 2 bases and J by 0 bases, with 7 bases between the two germline ends. Germline values: CDR1 MNHEY, CDR2 SVGEGT. CDR3 sequence reads: CASSYDSDQETQYF. The CDR3 nucleotides read TGTGCCAGCAGTTACGACAGCGACCAAGAGACCCAGTACTTC.

This clonotype came up many times. The chain employs TRBV24-1 and TRBJ2-1; 10 nucleotides align to TRBD2. CDR3 size: 16 residues. Trimming took 7 bases from V and 7 from J; bases not matched to a gene: 12. Germline CDR1 reads KGHDR; CDR2 reads SFDVKD. The CDR3 is CATRAVPAGGRNEQFF. In DNA form, the CDR3 reads TGTGCCACCAGGGCAGTCCCAGCGGGGGGGCGTAATGAGCAGTTCTTC.

J is TRBJ1-1 and V is TRBV9; D not resolved. The CDR3 contains 15 residues. Germline V CDR1 and CDR2: SGDLS, YYNGEE. Trimming cost V 6 bases and J 5 bases, with 20 bases left between them. CDR3 sequence: CASTRLGQDWTEAFF. The CDR3 DNA sequence: TGTGCCAGCACTAGGCTTGGGCAGGATTGGACTGAAGCTTTCTTT.

The chain has TRBV14 and TRBJ2-1, with 7 bases matching TRBD1. There are 17 residues in the CDR3. Germline V CDR1 and CDR2: SGHDN, FVKESK. The junction had 14 bases not matched to a gene; V was cut back by 4 bases and J by 5 bases. CDR3 protein: CASSLDRVMTTNNEQFF. The CDR3 bases are TGTGCCAGCAGCCTTGACAGGGTAATGACTACGAACAATGAGCAGTTCTTC.

This clonotype was seen a few times. This may arise from a read error, as a much more abundant clone is one base away. V usage is TRBV11-2 and J usage is TRBJ2-5; D is ambiguous. The CDR3 runs to 11 residues. Germline V CDR1 and CDR2: SGHAT, FQNNGV. CDR3 coding DNA: TGTGCCAGCTGCTTAGGAGAGACCCAGTACTTC. Its protein product is CASCLGETQYF. The full variable domain, rest sourced from reference TRBV11-2 and TRBJ2-5, is EAGVAQSPRYKIIEKRQSVAFWCNPISGHATLYWYQQILGQGPKLLIQFQNNGVVDDSQLPKDRFSAERLKGVDSTLKIQPAKLEDSAVYLCASCLGETQYFGPGTRLLVL.

V usage is TRBV7-8 and J usage is TRBJ2-7; TRBD2 is a possible D gene (5 bases). CDR1 and CDR2 (germline): SGHVS, FQNEAQ. This CDR3 is built from 13 residues. V was pared by 6 bases and J by 0 bases, with 9 bases between. This CDR3 reads CASREDGSYEQYV. In DNA form, the CDR3 reads TGTGCCAGCAGGGAGGACGGCTCCTACGAGCAGTACGTC.

This chain connects TRBV12-3 or TRBV12-4 to TRBJ2-2; D may be TRBD1 or TRBD2 (5 bases each). This CDR3 contains 14 residues. V was pared by 11 bases and J by 6 bases, with 19 bases between. CDR3 amino acids: CAAVRGLEAGELFF. The CDR3 DNA is TGTGCCGCCGTCCGGGGCCTGGAGGCCGGGGAGCTGTTTTTT.

V gene TRBV6-5 combines with J gene TRBJ2-6; tentative D call: TRBD2 (6 bases). V lost 0 bases and J lost 4, with 22 bases in between. This CDR3 spans 20 amino acids. Germline values: CDR1 MNHEY, CDR2 SVGAGI. CDR3: CASSYSGFGGLGAGANVLTF. CDR3 nucleotide sequence: TGTGCCAGCAGTTACTCAGGATTCGGGGGTTTAGGTGCAGGGGCCAACGTCCTGACTTTC.

This clonotype has just a few counts. V usage is TRBV7-9 and J usage is TRBJ2-7; no reliable D call. The CDR3 runs 12 residues. V shed 5 bases and J shed 9 bases, with 14 bases lying between them. Germline CDR1 reads SEHNR; CDR2 reads FQNEAQ (reference sequence). DNA for the CDR3: TGTGCCAGCAGCCCGCTAGGTGGTGGGCAGTACTTC. Protein: CASSPLGGGQYF.

In this sample, this clonotype turned up many times. V usage is TRBV4-3 and J usage is TRBJ2-5, with 8 bases that match TRBD1. This CDR3 has 15 residues. CDR1 LGHNA and CDR2 YSLEER come from the germline V gene. V trimming: 1 base; J trimming: 0 bases; junction bases outside the gene matches: 1. In DNA form, the CDR3 reads TGCGCCAGCAGCCAAGGGACAGGGAACCAAGAGACCCAGTACTTC. This sequence encodes CASSQGTGNQETQYF.

This clonotype was counted a few times. The V gene is TRBV29-1, the J gene TRBJ2-5, with a possible D match to TRBD2 (6 bases). CDR1 SQVTM and CDR2 ANQGSEA come from the germline V gene. The CDR3 totals 16 residues. Trimming removed 1 base from V and 1 base from J, with 16 bases in between. The CDR3 bases are TGCAGCGTTGAAGCCCACGGCGGGGAGCTCCAAGAGACCCAGTACTTC. Protein sequence: CSVEAHGGELQETQYF. Looking up the rest from reference TRBV29-1 and TRBJ2-5 gives the full variable domain: SAVISQKPSRDICQRGTSLTIQCQVDSQVTMMFWYRQQPGQSLTLIATANQGSEATYESGFVIDKFPISRPNLTFSTLTVSNMSPEDSSIYLCSVEAHGGELQETQYFGPGTRLLVL.

Only a few counts were recorded for this clonotype. The rearrangement joins TRBV24-1 to TRBJ2-3, with TRBD2 matching 7 bases. Germline CDR1 is KGHDR and CDR2 is SFDVKD. The J segment lost 0 bases and the V segment lost 0 bases, leaving 11 bases of the junction unmatched. This CDR3 contains 19 residues. CDR3 sequence (DNA): TGTGCCACCAGTGATTTGGGGCTGGGCAAGCGGGGTAGCACAGATACGCAGTATTTT. Translation gives CATSDLGLGKRGSTDTQYF.

The rearrangement joins TRBV16 to TRBJ1-5, with D perhaps matching TRBD1 (5 bases). Germline CDR1 KGHSY, CDR2 FQNENV. V shed 1 base and J shed 7 bases, with 14 bases lying between them. This CDR3 has 15 residues. The CDR3 sequence is CASSQFTRVGQPQHF. For the CDR3, the DNA is TGTGCCAGCAGCCAATTCACCAGGGTAGGGCAGCCCCAGCATTTT.

The chain couples TRBV2 to TRBJ2-7; tentative D call: TRBD1 (6 bases). V was pared by 5 bases and J by 12 bases, with 20 bases between. Looked up from germline, CDR1 is SNHLY and CDR2 is FYNNEI. CDR3 size: 13 residues. The CDR3 nucleotides read TGTGCCAGCAGTATTACCGGGACACCCAGGACGTACGTC. Encoded protein: CASSITGTPRTYV.

The chain uses TRBV3-1 and TRBJ2-5; 8 bases are shared with TRBD2. J lost 4 bases, V lost 3 bases, and 16 bases had no gene match. The CDR3 covers 18 residues. Germline-derived CDR1 and CDR2 are LGHDT and YNNKEL (reference sequence). The CDR3 DNA reads as TGTGCCAGCAGCCACCTGATGACGGGGGGGGTCTCGTCAGAGACCCAGTACTTC. Encoded protein: CASSHLMTGGVSSETQYF.

This chain links TRBV2 with TRBJ2-4, with D perhaps TRBD2 (7 bases). CDR3 length equals 16 residues. The V gene's germline CDR1 is SNHLY and CDR2 FYNNEI. Trimming took off 5 bases at V and 6 bases at J, with 20 bases between the two ends. The CDR3 DNA follows: TGTGCCAGCAGTCGGTGGGGGGGCCGTTCCGGAAACATTCAGTACTTC. Its protein product is CASSRWGGRSGNIQYF.

The V call is TRBV29-1, the J call TRBJ1-2, with TRBD1 identical over 8 bases. V lost 7 bases and J lost 4; bases outside the gene matches: 8. Germline V gene lookup returns CDR1 SQVTM and CDR2 ANQGSEA. There are 13 residues in the CDR3. CDR3 sequence (DNA): TGCAGCGACAAGACAGGGGACGGCTATGGCTACACCTTC. Translated, it gives CSDKTGDGYGYTF.